This T cell receptor beta chain emerged from a study of T cell changes during pregnancy in multiple sclerosis (dated by TCRdb to the late 2010s). About the study as a whole: Changes in the T cell repertoire over the course of pregnancy were examined in this study in women with multiple sclerosis.

Here V drops 6 bases and J drops 8 bases, and the junction holds 8 bases not matched to any gene. The germline V gene encodes CDR1 MRHNA and CDR2 SNTAGT. Its CDR3 holds 15 amino acids, cysteine through phenylalanine. Only the CDR3 region is kept as DNA, spanning 45 bases read in frame from base 1. For this clone: The target of this receptor is not known. It has no much larger one-base neighbor in the sample; base qualities were not kept.

Library preparation used the immunoSEQ multiplex PCR assay. Not all clones reach the TCRdb copy of this immuneACCESS table, which keeps in-frame sequences only. Checked studies attribute under half of the gap to unresolved V genes and leave the rest unexplained. The sample table holds over 40,000 clones, of which about 88% were seen once. The biggest ten clones account for over 5% of the sample. The sample here was CD8+ T cells from peripheral blood mononuclear cells, taken after pregnancy. The rearranged chain carries TRBV6-4 and TRBJ2-1, and TRBD2 matches 12 of the central bases. This TCR was recovered from a female donor in good health, enrolled as a control in a pregnancy study. In nucleotide form, the sequence is TGTGCCAGCAGCCCCCTAGCGGGGGGGCTCGATGAGCAGTTCTTC. This codes for CASSPLAGGLDEQFF.